This TCR beta chain was captured in a study of post-analysis software for immune sequencing data. Regarding the study as a whole: Patients carried a few TRBV segments more frequently than controls did, and TRBV5-6, TRBV5-1 and TRBV20-1 were among them.

Unique molecular identifiers tagged the TCR beta cDNA libraries. TCRdb re-derived calls from the PCR reads in MiXCR, one entry per CDR3 protein. Counted here are around 440,000 distinct CDR3 sequences, roughly 45% occurring once; the ten biggest clones make up 9% to 14%. In its sample, this clonotype was seen a few times. The target antigen is unknown. V shed 6 bases and J 12 bases; nucleotides not matched to a gene: 15. CDR1 and CDR2 (germline): DFQATT, SNEGSKA (reference sequence). The CDR3 loop spans 13 amino acids. The rearrangement uses TRBV20-1 and TRBJ2-7, with TRBD2 identical over 9 bases. The TCR was taken from a girl aged 5 to 17 with multiple sclerosis. The specimen was blood. CDR3 sequence reads: CSATIAGAAGWYF. The CDR3 coding sequence is TGCAGTGCAACAATAGCGGGAGCTGCGGGTTGGTACTTC.